The 8 T cell receptor beta chains listed next were all sequenced from one sample in a study of shared clonotypes between healthy human individuals. Sequencing used immunoSEQ multiplex PCR; TCRdb keeps in-frame clones, though not all of them. The sample lists 2 million or so clones; 95% were seen once. What was sequenced was naive CD4+ T cells sorted from blood. Subset denoted: CD45RA+ positively selected. Receptors were obtained from a man between 18 and 29 years old in good health.

V gene TRBV7-3 combines with J gene TRBJ1-3; D is ambiguous. There are 16 residues in the CDR3. CDR1 is SGHTA and CDR2 is FQGTGA in the germline V gene. Deletions cut 2 bases from V and 0 bases from J, with 11 bases between. The CDR3 DNA sequence: TGTGCCAGCAGCTTAGATGGCGCGTTCTCTGGAAACACCATATATTTT. Translating it yields CASSLDGAFSGNTIYF.

This chain uses TRBV14 with TRBJ2-5; possibly TRBD1 for D (6 bases). In germline, CDR1 is SGHDN, CDR2 FVKESK. Trimming took off 1 base at V and 7 bases at J, with 10 bases between the two ends. CDR3 length: 13 residues. The DNA for the CDR3 is TGTGCCAGCAGCCAAGGGACAGCCCTGACCCAGTACTTC. Its translation is CASSQGTALTQYF.

The V gene is TRBV6-4, the J gene TRBJ2-7; 10 bases are shared with TRBD1. Looked up from germline, CDR1 is MRHNA and CDR2 is SNTAGT. Unmatched junction bases numbered 12, after V lost 4 bases and J lost 3 bases. The CDR3 length is 17 residues. CDR3 loop: CASSGEPRDRGYYEQYF. The CDR3 DNA is TGTGCCAGCAGTGGAGAACCTCGGGACAGGGGATACTACGAGCAGTACTTC.

The chain combines TRBV5-6 with TRBJ2-7; 8 bases align to TRBD1. The length of the CDR3 is 15 residues. Germline V lookup: CDR1 SGHDT, CDR2 YYEEEE. The V gene end was trimmed by 1 base and the J gene end by 4 bases; junction bases not matched to a gene: 7. This CDR3 is CASSLRTGFAYEQYF. CDR3 bases: TGTGCCAGCAGCTTGCGGACAGGGTTCGCTTACGAGCAGTACTTC. Looking up the rest from reference TRBV5-6 and TRBJ2-7 gives the full variable domain: DAGVTQSPTHLIKTRGQQVTLRCSPKSGHDTVSWYQQALGQGPQFIFQYYEEEERQRGNFPDRFSGHQFPNYSSELNVNALLLGDSALYLCASSLRTGFAYEQYFGPGTRLTVT.

The chain employs TRBV19 and TRBJ2-2; tentatively, D is TRBD2 (6 bases). Germline CDR1 reads LNHDA; CDR2 reads SQIVND (reference sequence). This CDR3 has 15 amino acids. V shed 1 base and J shed 6 bases, with 12 bases lying between them. CDR3 sequence (DNA): TGTGCCAGTAGTATAGGGACTACCTCGTCCGGGGAGCTGTTTTTT. Protein product: CASSIGTTSSGELFF.

This clone showed up just once. This chain joins TRBV18 and TRBJ1-1; D is unclear. Deletions cut 3 bases from V and 4 bases from J, with 15 bases between. Germline CDR1 reads KGHSH; CDR2 reads LQKENI. The CDR3 is made up of 15 amino acids. In nucleotides, the CDR3 is TGTGCCAGCTCACCTCAATACACGGCAGGCACTGAAGCTTTCTTT. Protein sequence: CASSPQYTAGTEAFF. The full variable domain, rest sourced from reference TRBV18 and TRBJ1-1, is NAGVMQNPRHLVRRRGQEARLRCSPMKGHSHVYWYRQLPEEGLKFMVYLQKENIIDESGMPKERFSAEFPKEGPSILRIQQVVRGDSAAYFCASSPQYTAGTEAFFGQGTRLTVV.

As to this clone: Other DNA sequences within the sample encode an identical CDR3. The chain carries TRBV4-1 and TRBJ1-1, with D uncertain. The germline CDR1 and CDR2 sequences are MGHRA and YSYEKL. The CDR3 runs to 14 residues. V was shortened by 1 base and J by 1 base, with 7 bases between the two germline ends. CDR3: CASSQGAENTEAFF. CDR3 in DNA: TGCGCCAGCAGCCAAGGCGCAGAGAACACTGAAGCTTTCTTT.

As to this clone: The sample has other DNA sequences that encode this CDR3 too. The chain employs TRBV28 and TRBJ1-5; 7 positions match TRBD1. J lost 1 base, V lost 6 bases, and 6 bases had no gene match. CDR1 is MDHEN, CDR2 SYDVKM, per germline. This CDR3 is built from 15 residues. CDR3 region: CASSSDRYSNQPQHF. Written as DNA, the CDR3 is TGTGCCAGCAGCTCGGACAGGTACAGCAATCAGCCCCAGCATTTT.